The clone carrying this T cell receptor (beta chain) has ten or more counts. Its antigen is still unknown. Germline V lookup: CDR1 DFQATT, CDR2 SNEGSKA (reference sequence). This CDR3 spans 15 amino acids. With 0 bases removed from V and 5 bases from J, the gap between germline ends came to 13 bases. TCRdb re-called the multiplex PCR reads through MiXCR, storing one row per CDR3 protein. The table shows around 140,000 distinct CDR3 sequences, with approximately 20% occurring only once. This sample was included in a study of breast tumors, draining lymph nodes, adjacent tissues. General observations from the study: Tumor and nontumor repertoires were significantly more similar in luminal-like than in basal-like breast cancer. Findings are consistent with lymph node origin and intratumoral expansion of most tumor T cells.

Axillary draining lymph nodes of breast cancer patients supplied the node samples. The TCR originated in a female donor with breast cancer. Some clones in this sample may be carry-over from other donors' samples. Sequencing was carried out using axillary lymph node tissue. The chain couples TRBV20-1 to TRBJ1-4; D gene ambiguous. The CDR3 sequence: CSARDPSGNNEKLFF. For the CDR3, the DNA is TGCAGTGCTAGAGATCCCAGCGGTAACAATGAAAAACTGTTTTTT.